The rows below give T cell receptor beta chains drawn from one sample of a study of blood T cell repertoires in COVID-19. Using immunoSEQ multiplex PCR, the repertoire was profiled, and TCRdb retains in-frame clones only, with some absent. This sample has 72,000 or so clones, with 85% to 90% found just once. Sequenced sample: peripheral blood. The receptors here all came from a woman older than 75 with active or convalescent COVID-19. The CDR3 runs from the conserved cysteine through the conserved F or W. Each record gives: D gene, V gene, J gene, clone size, CDR3 length, CDR3 protein, CDR3 DNA. The D gene is left open where the match is weak. Not every row has a clone size; where given, it reads once, few, many or a size class.

>.|TRBV6-2/TRBV6-3|TRBJ2-7|.|16
CASSSDPAGAAYEQYF
TGTGCCAGCAGTTCAGACCCCGCAGGGGCCGCCTACGAGCAGTACTTC
>TRBD1|TRBV2|TRBJ1-1|.|13
CASRDGQEGEAFF
TGTGCCAGCAGGGATGGACAGGAGGGCGAGGCTTTCTTT
>.|TRBV7-2|TRBJ1-3|.|14
CASSFVEAGNTIYF
TGTGCCAGCAGCTTCGTCGAGGCGGGAAACACCATATATTTT
>TRBD1|TRBV19|TRBJ1-5|.|17
CASSTGTGKLGGQPQHF
TGTGCCAGTAGCACCGGGACAGGGAAATTAGGCGGCCAGCCCCAGCATTTT
>.|TRBV28|TRBJ1-2|.|18
CASRSMAELGGINYGYTF
TGTGCCAGCAGGTCGATGGCCGAATTAGGGGGTATAAACTATGGCTACACCTTC
>.|TRBV19|TRBJ1-2|.|15
CASTAGGERYYGYTF
TGTGCCAGTACGGCCGGGGGGGAGAGATACTATGGCTACACCTTC
>TRBD1|TRBV9|TRBJ1-5|.|14
CASSAGQGDQPQHF
TGTGCCAGCAGCGCGGGACAGGGAGATCAGCCCCAGCATTTT
>.|TRBV19|TRBJ1-3|.|15
CASSIQVSSGNTIYF
TGTGCCAGTAGTATACAGGTGTCCTCTGGAAACACCATATATTTT
>.|TRBV7-2|TRBJ2-2|.|18
CASSLKIGGNTNTGELFF
TGTGCCAGCAGCTTAAAAATCGGGGGTAACACGAACACCGGGGAGCTGTTTTTT
>TRBD1|TRBV2|TRBJ1-1|.|12
CASSQGAWEAFF
TGTGCCAGCAGCCAGGGGGCTTGGGAAGCTTTCTTT
>.|TRBV6-5|TRBJ1-2|.|16
CASSYSARQGLDGYTF
TGTGCCAGCAGTTACTCCGCGCGTCAGGGGCTGGATGGCTACACCTTC
>.|TRBV20-1|TRBJ2-3|.|17
CSASLLGSTGWTDTQYF
TGCAGTGCTAGTTTGTTAGGATCGACGGGGTGGACAGATACGCAGTATTTT
>.|TRBV19|TRBJ1-1|.|13
CASSRRVLTEAFF
TGTGCCAGTAGTAGACGGGTCCTCACTGAAGCTTTCTTT
>.|TRBV11-2|TRBJ2-5|once|16
CASSLDPGGVRETQYF
TGTGCCAGCAGCTTAGACCCTGGAGGGGTTAGGGAGACCCAGTACTTC
>.|TRBV19|TRBJ2-3|.|14
CASSQGLTLDTQYF
TGTGCCAGTAGTCAGGGTCTAACCCTAGATACGCAGTATTTT
>.|TRBV5-1|TRBJ1-2|once|12
CASGQPDYGYTF
TGCGCCAGCGGACAGCCGGACTATGGCTACACCTTC
>.|TRBV5-1|TRBJ2-2|once|14
CASSLQGGNGELFF
TGCGCCAGCAGCTTACAGGGTGGTAACGGGGAGCTGTTTTTT
>.|TRBV30|TRBJ2-3|.|14
CAWSVRGVTDTQYF
TGTGCCTGGAGTGTAAGGGGCGTCACAGATACGCAGTATTTT
>TRBD2|TRBV6-5|TRBJ2-5|.|14
CASRLAGDQETQYF
TGTGCCAGCCGACTAGCGGGGGACCAAGAGACCCAGTACTTC
>TRBD2|TRBV2|TRBJ2-1|.|14
CASSVLAGVNEQFF
TGTGCCAGCAGTGTGCTAGCGGGGGTCAATGAGCAGTTCTTC